The following is a TCR beta chain sequence with its context. Its antigen is not identified. Germline values: CDR1 LNHDA, CDR2 SQIVND (reference sequence). The V end was cut by 4 bases, the J end by 2 bases, with 18 bases between. This CDR3 contains 16 residues. The data are from a study of T-cell reconstitution after alpha-beta-depleted transplantation in children. The study's findings and limits: At day 60, the high TCRbeta diversity found in some patients originated from recipient T cells and thymic progenitors that had survived.

Construction of the TCRbeta library involved unique molecular identifiers. In TCRdb, the PCR reads were re-called with MiXCR into one record per CDR3 protein. The table has around 420,000 distinct CDR3 sequences, around 16% seen once; the top ten hold under 30%. The rearrangement uses TRBV19 and TRBJ2-7; D might be TRBD1 (5 bases). The source was PBMCs, mostly from graft donor cells, collected 360 days after TCRalphabeta/CD19-depleted stem cell transplant. The origin of this receptor is a boy in the first two years of life who had a stem cell transplant for Wiskott-Aldrich syndrome, so the T cells may come from the graft donor. This CDR3 is CASSTKPPDITYEQYF. The CDR3 DNA follows: TGTGCCAGTAGTACCAAGCCTCCGGACATAACCTACGAGCAGTACTTC.